The next 23 T cell receptor beta chains were all read from a single sample in a study of shared clonotypes between healthy human individuals. The method was immunoSEQ multiplex PCR; TCRdb's version includes in-frame clones alone and lacks a portion of them. The profile shows hundreds of thousands of clones, 70% to 80% of them singletons. The sample comprised PBMCs. The receptors come from a woman aged 40 to 55 in good health. Some clones in this sample may be carry-over from other donors' samples.

This chain uses TRBV19 with TRBJ1-5, with D perhaps TRBD1 (6 bases). Germline V CDR1 and CDR2: LNHDA, SQIVND (reference sequence). The V and J ends lost 5 bases and 0 bases respectively, with 8 bases between them. The CDR3 loop spans 14 amino acids. The CDR3 reads CASSGGSSNQPQHF. The CDR3, as DNA: TGTGCCAGTAGTGGGGGCAGTAGCAATCAGCCCCAGCATTTT. Filled out from reference TRBV19 and TRBJ1-5, the complete variable domain reads DGGITQSPKYLFRKEGQNVTLSCEQNLNHDAMYWYRQDPGQGLRLIYYSQIVNDFQKGDIAEGYSVSREKKESFPLTVTSAQKNPTAFYLCASSGGSSNQPQHFGDGTRLSIL.

This clone turned up a few times. The J gene is TRBJ1-6, the V gene TRBV5-1; tentatively, D is TRBD1 (6 bases). Germline V gives CDR1 SGHRS, CDR2 YFSETQ. V gave up 4 bases and J gave up 7 bases, with 12 bases separating them. This CDR3 has 14 amino acids. The CDR3 sequence is CASSLGAVNSPLHF. Written as DNA, the CDR3 is TGCGCCAGCAGCCTGGGGGCAGTAAATTCACCCCTCCACTTT.

J is TRBJ1-5 and V is TRBV19; D may be TRBD1 (5 bases). Looked up from germline, CDR1 is LNHDA and CDR2 is SQIVND (reference sequence). V lost 4 bases to trimming and J lost 1 base, with 11 bases between them. The CDR3 is 15 amino acids. The CDR3 loop is CASSTGPGSNQPQHF. The CDR3 nucleotides are TGTGCCAGTAGTACAGGGCCGGGGAGCAATCAGCCCCAGCATTTT.

The rearrangement uses TRBV7-7 and TRBJ2-2; maybe TRBD2 (6 bases). The germline V gene encodes CDR1 SSHAT and CDR2 FNYEAQ (reference sequence). V gave up 5 bases and J gave up 4 bases, with 20 bases separating them. The CDR3 covers 17 residues. CDR3 in amino acids: CASSPLGGSGVTGELFF. Here the CDR3 DNA reads TGTGCCAGCAGCCCCCTAGGAGGTTCGGGAGTCACCGGGGAGCTGTTTTTT. Complete variable domain (other parts from reference TRBV7-7 and TRBJ2-2): GAGVSQSPRYKVTKRGQDVTLRCDPISSHATLYWYQQALGQGPEFLTYFNYEAQPDKSGLPSDRFSAERPEGSISTLTIQRTEQRDSAMYRCASSPLGGSGVTGELFFGEGSRLTVL.

The chain links TRBV6-5 to TRBJ2-4, with D uncertain. The CDR3 runs 14 residues. The V gene lost 6 bases and the J gene lost 2 bases, with 11 bases spanning the gap. Germline CDR1 MNHEY, CDR2 SVGAGI. The CDR3 DNA follows: TGTGCCAGCAGATCCAGGCTAACCAAAAACATTCAGTACTTC. Translating gives CASRSRLTKNIQYF.

This clone was detected only once. This chain joins TRBV28 and TRBJ1-4; 9 nucleotides match TRBD1. CDR3 length: 15 amino acids. V lost 6 bases, J lost 8 bases, and 10 bases stayed unmatched. Germline V gene sequence: CDR1 MDHEN, CDR2 SYDVKM. This CDR3 reads CASSRAGTGYEKLFF. In DNA, the CDR3 is TGTGCCAGCAGCCGCGCCGGGACAGGGTACGAAAAACTGTTTTTT. Drawing the rest from reference TRBV28 and TRBJ1-4, the complete variable domain is DVKVTQSSRYLVKRTGEKVFLECVQDMDHENMFWYRQDPGLGLRLIYFSYDVKMKEKGDIPEGYSVSREKKERFSLILESASTNQTSMYLCASSRAGTGYEKLFFGSGTQLSVL.

This rearrangement joins TRBV28 to TRBJ2-5; D is unresolved. The V gene's germline CDR1 is MDHEN and CDR2 SYDVKM. Between the trimmed V and J ends, which lost 8 bases and 5 bases, there was a span of 15 bases. This CDR3 has 13 residues. CDR3 sequence (DNA): TGTGCCAGCTATAACCGGGCTCGGGAGACCCAGTACTTC. It encodes CASYNRARETQYF.

This chain links TRBV18 with TRBJ2-7; D is perhaps TRBD2 (5 bases). CDR1 and CDR2 from the germline V gene are KGHSH and LQKENI. This CDR3 region has 13 residues. The V gene lost 2 bases and the J gene lost 6 bases, with 11 bases spanning the gap. The CDR3 sequence: CASSPGPSREQYF. The CDR3, as DNA: TGTGCCAGCTCACCAGGCCCTAGCCGCGAGCAGTACTTC.

This clone occurred a few times. The chain uses TRBV7-6 and TRBJ2-7, with TRBD1 as a possible D gene (5 bases). CDR3 length: 15 residues. Germline CDR1 and CDR2: SGHVS and FNYEAQ. V dropped 0 bases and J dropped 2 bases, with 11 bases sitting between them. The CDR3 DNA reads TGTGCCAGCAGCTTAGCAGGGGAAGGGACCTACGAGCAGTACTTC. As protein: CASSLAGEGTYEQYF. Complete variable domain (other parts from reference TRBV7-6 and TRBJ2-7): GAGVSQSPRYKVTKRGQDVALRCDPISGHVSLYWYRQALGQGPEFLTYFNYEAQQDKSGLPNDRFSAERPEGSISTLTIQRTEQRDSAMYRCASSLAGEGTYEQYFGPGTRLTVT.

This clone has a single count. The rearrangement joins TRBV6-1 to TRBJ2-4; D remains ambiguous. The ends were cut back, 2 bases at V and 11 bases at J, with 10 bases in the middle. CDR1 is MNHNS and CDR2 is SASEGT in the germline V gene. The CDR3 contains 12 residues. CDR3 amino acids: CASSEPLTVQYF. DNA of the CDR3: TGTGCCAGCAGTGAACCCCTGACGGTTCAGTACTTC.

With respect to this clone: This is likely an artifact of a read error, given a far larger clone one base away. The chain uses TRBV6-5 and TRBJ1-1; D perhaps matches TRBD1 (5 bases). Germline V gene lookup returns CDR1 MNHEY and CDR2 SVGAGI. V was shortened by 6 bases and J by 0 bases, with 14 bases between the two germline ends. This CDR3 has 15 amino acids. In nucleotides, the CDR3 is TGTGCCAGCAGGGGCTCCGGGGCAATGAACACTGAAGCTTTCTTT. Translation: CASRGSGAMNTEAFF.

The chain joins TRBV28 to TRBJ2-5, with 8 bases that match TRBD1. The CDR3 runs to 15 residues. Germline CDR1 MDHEN, CDR2 SYDVKM. With 8 bases clipped from V and 5 bases from J, the junction kept 13 bases outside the gene matches. CDR3 bases: TGTGCCAGCTCCCCTCTGGCAGGGGGCAGCGAGACCCAGTACTTC. Translating gives CASSPLAGGSETQYF. The full variable domain, rest sourced from reference TRBV28 and TRBJ2-5, is DVKVTQSSRYLVKRTGEKVFLECVQDMDHENMFWYRQDPGLGLRLIYFSYDVKMKEKGDIPEGYSVSREKKERFSLILESASTNQTSMYLCASSPLAGGSETQYFGPGTRLLVL.

V is TRBV11-1 and J is TRBJ1-5, with no clear D. The CDR3 is 15 residues long. The V gene's germline CDR1 is SGHAT and CDR2 FQDESV (reference sequence). V was cut by 1 base and J by 7 bases, with 14 bases left in between. The DNA for the CDR3 is TGTGCCAGCAGCTTAGGGCCCGCTGATAACCAGCCCCAGCATTTT. Amino acids: CASSLGPADNQPQHF.

The rearrangement joins TRBV18 to TRBJ2-1, with D perhaps TRBD1 (5 bases). Trimming left V 1 base short and J 8 bases short, with 9 bases between. CDR1 KGHSH and CDR2 LQKENI come from the germline V gene. This CDR3 is built from 13 residues. The chain's CDR3 is CASSPQTGYEQFF. The DNA for the CDR3 is TGTGCCAGCTCACCACAAACAGGTTATGAGCAGTTCTTC.

The chain is built from TRBV5-1 and TRBJ2-2, with D tentatively TRBD2 (5 bases). The CDR3 consists of 15 residues. V lost 2 bases, J lost 1 base, and 9 bases lay in between. CDR1 SGHRS and CDR2 YFSETQ come from the germline V gene. The CDR3 DNA reads as TGCGCCAGCAGCTTCGTTCGGGAGAACACCGGGGAGCTGTTTTTT. Translating it yields CASSFVRENTGELFF.

The J gene is TRBJ2-7, the V gene TRBV7-9, with a possible D match to TRBD1 (6 bases). Trimming cost V 5 bases and J 7 bases, with 9 bases left between them. The CDR3 totals 11 residues. Germline V gene data show CDR1 as SEHNR and CDR2 as FQNEAQ (reference sequence). The CDR3 reads CASSRRGEQYF. The CDR3 region has the DNA TGTGCCAGCAGCCGTAGGGGGGAGCAGTACTTC.

The genes are TRBV5-1 and TRBJ2-2; TRBD2 aligns across 10 bases. The CDR3 runs 15 residues. Trimming cost V 6 bases and J 3 bases; bases outside gene matches: 5. Germline V CDR1 and CDR2: SGHRS, YFSETQ. The CDR3 nucleotides are TGCGCCAGCATGGGGCTAGCGGGAGACACCGGGGAGCTGTTTTTT. Its translation: CASMGLAGDTGELFF.

Only a few counts were recorded for this clone. The V call is TRBV2, the J call TRBJ2-7, with no clear D. Germline V lookup: CDR1 SNHLY, CDR2 FYNNEI. V dropped 2 bases and J dropped 4 bases, with 3 bases sitting between them. The CDR3 loop spans 11 amino acids. DNA for the CDR3: TGTGCCAGCAGTGAATGGTACGAGCAGTACTTC. Translating it yields CASSEWYEQYF.

There are a few counts of this clone. This chain uses TRBV7-2 with TRBJ1-2; no firm D call. CDR1 is SGHTA, CDR2 FQGNSA, per germline. Trimming shortened V by 2 bases and J by 0 bases, and 13 bases separated the two germline ends. The CDR3 extends over 16 amino acids. The CDR3 loop is CASSLQTAATNYGYTF. The CDR3 DNA reads TGTGCCAGCAGCTTACAAACCGCGGCTACTAACTATGGCTACACCTTC.

The table lists this clone with a count of one. The V gene is TRBV28, the J gene TRBJ1-3; a possible D gene is TRBD1 (5 bases). Trimming removed 2 bases from V and 6 bases from J, with 8 bases in between. The CDR3 consists of 13 residues. Germline assignment: CDR1 MDHEN and CDR2 SYDVKM. The DNA for the CDR3 is TGTGCCAGCAGTTTAATAGGGGTAAACACCATATATTTT. This encodes CASSLIGVNTIYF.

The chain carries TRBV6-1 and TRBJ2-7, with 10 bases identical to TRBD1. V was clipped by 3 bases and J by 2 bases; unmatched bases: 1. Germline CDR1 reads MNHNS; CDR2 reads SASEGT. CDR3 size: 14 residues. CDR3 loop: CASSDGQGAYEQYF. CDR3 nucleotide sequence: TGTGCCAGCAGTGACGGACAGGGGGCCTACGAGCAGTACTTC.

The V call is TRBV30, the J call TRBJ2-5; a weak D match, TRBD2 (5 bases). The closer fit of TRBJ2-7 to the DNA end suggests the J call may be wrong. This CDR3 has 17 residues. CDR1 GTSNPN and CDR2 SVGIG come from the germline V gene (reference sequence). The CDR3 here is CAWTGKGGTSRSYEQYF. The CDR3 nucleotides read TGTGCCTGGACGGGAAAGGGCGGCACGAGTCGCTCCTACGAGCAGTACTTC.

About this clone itself: A much larger clone differs by one base, so this may be a read error. CDR3 coding DNA: TGTGCCAGCAGCTTAGGCACAGGGTCCGGCTACACCTTC. It yields the protein CASSLGTGSGYTF. The chain uses TRBV7-9 and TRBJ1-2; D is possibly TRBD1 (6 bases). CDR1 and CDR2 (germline): SEHNR, FQNEAQ (reference sequence). Trimming stripped 1 base from V and 8 bases from J, with 11 bases between. CDR3 length: 13 residues.